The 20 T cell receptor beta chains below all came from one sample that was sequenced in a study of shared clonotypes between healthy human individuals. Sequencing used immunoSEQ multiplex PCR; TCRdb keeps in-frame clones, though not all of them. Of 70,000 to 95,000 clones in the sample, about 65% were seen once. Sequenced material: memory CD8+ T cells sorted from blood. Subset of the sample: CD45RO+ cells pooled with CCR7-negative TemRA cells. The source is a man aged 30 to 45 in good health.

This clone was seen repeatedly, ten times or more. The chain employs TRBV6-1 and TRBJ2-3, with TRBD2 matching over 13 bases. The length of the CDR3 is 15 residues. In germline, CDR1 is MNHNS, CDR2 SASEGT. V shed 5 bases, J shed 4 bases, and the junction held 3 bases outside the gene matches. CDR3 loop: CASSLTSGRPDTQYF. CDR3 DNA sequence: TGTGCCAGCAGTTTGACTAGCGGGAGGCCAGATACGCAGTATTTT.

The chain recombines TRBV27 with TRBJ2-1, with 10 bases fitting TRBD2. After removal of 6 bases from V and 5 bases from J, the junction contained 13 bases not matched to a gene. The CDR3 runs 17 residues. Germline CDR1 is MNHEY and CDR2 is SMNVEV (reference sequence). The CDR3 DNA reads TGTGCCAGCAGCCAAGCTGCTAGCGGGAGAACCCACAATGAGCAGTTCTTC. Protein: CASSQAASGRTHNEQFF.

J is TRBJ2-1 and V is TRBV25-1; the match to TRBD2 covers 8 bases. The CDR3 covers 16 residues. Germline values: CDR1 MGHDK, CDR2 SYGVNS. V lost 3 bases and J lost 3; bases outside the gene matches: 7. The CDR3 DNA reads TGTGCCAGCAGTGATCAGCGGGAGTCTTTCTACAATGAGCAGTTCTTC. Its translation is CASSDQRESFYNEQFF.

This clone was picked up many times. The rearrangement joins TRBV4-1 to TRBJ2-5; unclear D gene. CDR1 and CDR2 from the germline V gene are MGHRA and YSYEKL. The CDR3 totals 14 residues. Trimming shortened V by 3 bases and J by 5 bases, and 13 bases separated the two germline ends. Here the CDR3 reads CASSHSQLMETQYF. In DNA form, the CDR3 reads TGCGCCAGCAGCCACAGCCAGCTCATGGAGACCCAGTACTTC.

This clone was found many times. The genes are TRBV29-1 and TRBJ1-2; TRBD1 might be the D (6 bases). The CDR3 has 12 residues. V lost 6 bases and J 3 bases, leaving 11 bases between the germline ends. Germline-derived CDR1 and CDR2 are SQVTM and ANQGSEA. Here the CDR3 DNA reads TGCAGCGTCCGGCCAGGGGACTATGGCTACACCTTC. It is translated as CSVRPGDYGYTF.

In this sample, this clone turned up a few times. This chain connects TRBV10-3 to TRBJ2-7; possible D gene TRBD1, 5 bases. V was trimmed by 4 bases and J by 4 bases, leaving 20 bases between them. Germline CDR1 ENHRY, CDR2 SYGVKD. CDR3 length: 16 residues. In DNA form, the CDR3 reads TGTGCCATCAGTGTAGGTCCGCAGGGTTCAGAGTACGAGCAGTACTTC. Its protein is CAISVGPQGSEYEQYF.

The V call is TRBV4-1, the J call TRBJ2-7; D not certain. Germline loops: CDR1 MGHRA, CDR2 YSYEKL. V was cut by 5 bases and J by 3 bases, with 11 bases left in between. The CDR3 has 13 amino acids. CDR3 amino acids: CASSSRLDYEQYF. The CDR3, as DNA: TGCGCCAGCAGCTCGAGACTGGACTACGAGCAGTACTTC.

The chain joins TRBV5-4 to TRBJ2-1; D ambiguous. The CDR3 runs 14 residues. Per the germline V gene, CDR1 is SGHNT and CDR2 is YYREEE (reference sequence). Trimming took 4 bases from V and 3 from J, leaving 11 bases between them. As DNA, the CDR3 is TGTGCCAGCAGCCCTATGGCAGGCTACAATGAGCAGTTCTTC. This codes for CASSPMAGYNEQFF.

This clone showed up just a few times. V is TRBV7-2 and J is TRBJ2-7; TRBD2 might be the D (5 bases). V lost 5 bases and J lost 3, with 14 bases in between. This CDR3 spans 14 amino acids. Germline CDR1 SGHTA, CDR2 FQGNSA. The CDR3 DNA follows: TGTGCCAGCAGCCCACCGCGGGTGGTCTACGAGCAGTACTTC. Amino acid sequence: CASSPPRVVYEQYF.

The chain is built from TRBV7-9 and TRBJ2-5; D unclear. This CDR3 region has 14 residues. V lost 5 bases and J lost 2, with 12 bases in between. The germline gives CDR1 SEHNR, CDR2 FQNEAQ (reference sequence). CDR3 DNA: TGTGCCAGCAGCGCCGATCTGGGGCAAGAGACCCAGTACTTC. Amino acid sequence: CASSADLGQETQYF.

CDR3 bases: TGTGCCAGCAGTGTACCCGCCTACGAGCAGTACTTC. Translated: CASSVPAYEQYF. This rearrangement joins TRBV2 to TRBJ2-7; no firm D call. The V end lost 4 bases, the J end lost 2 bases, and 6 bases lay between the germline ends. This CDR3 comprises 12 residues. Per germline, CDR1 SNHLY and CDR2 FYNNEI.

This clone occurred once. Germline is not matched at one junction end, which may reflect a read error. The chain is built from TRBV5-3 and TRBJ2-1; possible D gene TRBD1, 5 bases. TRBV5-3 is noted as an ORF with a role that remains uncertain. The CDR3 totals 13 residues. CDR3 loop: CASSSGHPNEQFF. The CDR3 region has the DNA TGTGCCAGCAGCTCCGGACATCCCAATGAGCAGTTCTTC.

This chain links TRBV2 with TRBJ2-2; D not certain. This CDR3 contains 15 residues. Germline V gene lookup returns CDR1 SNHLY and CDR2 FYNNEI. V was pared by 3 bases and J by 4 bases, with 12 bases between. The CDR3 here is CASSEVKGTTGELFF. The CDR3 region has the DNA TGTGCCAGCAGTGAGGTAAAGGGCACCACCGGGGAGCTGTTTTTT. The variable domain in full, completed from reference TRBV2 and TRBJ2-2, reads EPEVTQTPSHQVTQMGQEVILRCVPISNHLYFYWYRQILGQKVEFLVSFYNNEISEKSEIFDDQFSVERPDGSNFTLKIRSTKLEDSAMYFCASSEVKGTTGELFFGEGSRLTVL.

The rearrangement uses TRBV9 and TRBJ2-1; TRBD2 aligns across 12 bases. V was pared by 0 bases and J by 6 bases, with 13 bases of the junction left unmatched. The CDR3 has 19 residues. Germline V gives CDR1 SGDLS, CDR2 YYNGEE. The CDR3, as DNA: TGTGCCAGCAGCGTAGCAGCTAGCGGGAGGGCCCTTCTCGGCAATGAGCAGTTCTTC. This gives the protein CASSVAASGRALLGNEQFF.

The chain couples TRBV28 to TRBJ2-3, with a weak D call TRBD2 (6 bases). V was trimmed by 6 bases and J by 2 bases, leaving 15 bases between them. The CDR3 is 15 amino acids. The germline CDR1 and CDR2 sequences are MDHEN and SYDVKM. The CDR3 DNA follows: TGTGCCAGCAGCCGGGACTCCTCCGTCACAGATACGCAGTATTTT. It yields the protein CASSRDSSVTDTQYF.

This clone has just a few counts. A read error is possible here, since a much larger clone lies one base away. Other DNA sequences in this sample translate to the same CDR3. CDR3 bases: TGTGCCAGCAGTAAAGAGACCCAGTACTTC. Translation gives CASSKETQYF. The chain recombines TRBV11-2 with TRBJ2-5; no clear D gene. The CDR3 sequence is 10 residues long. The V end lost 6 bases, the J end lost 3 bases, and 2 bases lay between the germline ends. Per germline, CDR1 SGHAT and CDR2 FQNNGV.

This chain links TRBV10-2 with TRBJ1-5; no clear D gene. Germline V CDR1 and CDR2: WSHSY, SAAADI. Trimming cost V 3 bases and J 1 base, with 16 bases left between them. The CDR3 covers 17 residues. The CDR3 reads CASSDESWGRSNQPQHF. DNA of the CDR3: TGCGCCAGCAGTGACGAATCTTGGGGTAGGAGCAATCAGCCCCAGCATTTT.

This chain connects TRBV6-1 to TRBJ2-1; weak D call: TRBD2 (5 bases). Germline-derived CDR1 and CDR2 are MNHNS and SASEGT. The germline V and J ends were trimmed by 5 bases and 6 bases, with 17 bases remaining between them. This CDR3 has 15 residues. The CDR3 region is CASSIGAAEPNEQFF. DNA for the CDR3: TGTGCCAGCAGTATCGGAGCGGCGGAGCCCAATGAGCAGTTCTTC.

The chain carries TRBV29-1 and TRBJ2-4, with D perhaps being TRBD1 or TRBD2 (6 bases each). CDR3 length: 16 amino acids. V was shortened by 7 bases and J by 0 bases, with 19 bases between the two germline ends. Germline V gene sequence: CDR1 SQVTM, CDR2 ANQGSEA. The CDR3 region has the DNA TGCAGCGCCCACGGGGGCTCAAACCTAGCCAAAAACATTCAGTACTTC. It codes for CSAHGGSNLAKNIQYF.

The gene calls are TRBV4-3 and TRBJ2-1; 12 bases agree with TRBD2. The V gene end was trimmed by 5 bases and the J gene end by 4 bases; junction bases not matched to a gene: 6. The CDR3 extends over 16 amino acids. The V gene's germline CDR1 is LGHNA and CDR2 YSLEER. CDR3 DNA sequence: TGCGCCAGCAGCGTCGGGACTAGCGGGTCTTACAATGAGCAGTTCTTC. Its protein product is CASSVGTSGSYNEQFF.